What follows is one T cell receptor beta chain and its context. This specimen belongs to a study of blood T cell repertoires in COVID-19. Generated by immunoSEQ multiplex PCR, the TCRdb table keeps only in-frame clones and is missing some. The sample includes just over 250,000 clones, about 90% seen only once; the top ten take approximately 2.2%. The CDR3 has 15 amino acids. The junction had 8 bases not matched to a gene; V was cut back by 4 bases and J by 7 bases. CDR1 MGHRA and CDR2 YSYEKL come from the germline V gene. The sequenced sample consisted of peripheral blood. This sequence joins TRBV4-1 and TRBJ1-5; 9 bases align to TRBD1. The TCR was taken from a woman in her forties or fifties with acute or convalescent COVID-19. CDR3: CASSRVQGAGQPQHF. The CDR3 DNA follows: TGCGCCAGCAGCCGGGTACAGGGGGCAGGGCAGCCCCAGCATTTT.